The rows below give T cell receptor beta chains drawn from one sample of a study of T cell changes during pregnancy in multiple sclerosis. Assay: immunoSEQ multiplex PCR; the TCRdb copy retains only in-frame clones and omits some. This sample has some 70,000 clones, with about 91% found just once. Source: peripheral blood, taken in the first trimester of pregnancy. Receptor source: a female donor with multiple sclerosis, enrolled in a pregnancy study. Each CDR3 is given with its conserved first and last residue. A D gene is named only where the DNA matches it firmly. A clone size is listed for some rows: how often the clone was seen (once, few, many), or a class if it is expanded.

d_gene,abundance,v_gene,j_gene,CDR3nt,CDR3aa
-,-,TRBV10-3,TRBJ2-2,TGTGCCATCAGTGACGGGGGAACCGGGGAGCTGTTTTTT,CAISDGGTGELFF
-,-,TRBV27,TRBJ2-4,TGTGCCAGCAGTTCGACAGGAGAAGCCAAAAACATTCAGTACTTC,CASSSTGEAKNIQYF
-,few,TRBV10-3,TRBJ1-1,TGTGCCATCAGTCCGGGACAAACAAACACTGAAGCTTTCTTT,CAISPGQTNTEAFF
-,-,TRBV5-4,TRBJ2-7,TGTGCCAGCAGCTCCTACAGGCTTAGTCGGGACGAGCAGTACTTC,CASSSYRLSRDEQYF
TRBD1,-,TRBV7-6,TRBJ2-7,TGTGCCAGCAGCTTTCGGCAGGGGGTATACGAGCAGTACTTC,CASSFRQGVYEQYF
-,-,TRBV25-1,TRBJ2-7,TGTGCCAGCAGTGAACCCGGGGGCTCCTACGAGCAGTACTTC,CASSEPGGSYEQYF
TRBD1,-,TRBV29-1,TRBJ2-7,TGCAGCGCCTCACCGACAGGGTTTTTCGACGAGCAGTACTTC,CSASPTGFFDEQYF
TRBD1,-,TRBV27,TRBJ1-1,TGTGCCAGCAGTTGGGACAGGTCGAGCACTGAAGCTTTCTTT,CASSWDRSSTEAFF
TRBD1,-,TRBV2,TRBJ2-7,TGTGCCAGCAGCTGGACAGGGGGGGAGTACGAGCAGTACTTC,CASSWTGGEYEQYF
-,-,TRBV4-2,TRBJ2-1,TGTGCCAGCAGCCAAGGGAAGGCCGGACTCCTATTACGTAATGAGCAGTTCTTC,CASSQGKAGLLLRNEQFF
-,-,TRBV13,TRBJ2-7,TGTGCCAGCAGCTTCGGGCGGGTCTCCTACGAGCAGTACTTC,CASSFGRVSYEQYF
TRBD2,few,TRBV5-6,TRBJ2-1,TGTGCCAGCAGCCCCCGAGCGGGAGTACTCCTTAAGCAGTTCTTC,CASSPRAGVLLKQFF
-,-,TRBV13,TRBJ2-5,TGTGCCAGCAGCTTACGGCGCGGGGTACAAGAGACCCAGTACTTC,CASSLRRGVQETQYF
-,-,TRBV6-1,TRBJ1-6,TGTGCCAGCAGTGGGTTTGAGGACAGACCTAATTCACCCCTCCACTTT,CASSGFEDRPNSPLHF
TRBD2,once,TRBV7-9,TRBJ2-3,TGTGCCAGCAGCCGGACGACTAGCGGGGTTAGCACAGATACGCAGTATTTT,CASSRTTSGVSTDTQYF
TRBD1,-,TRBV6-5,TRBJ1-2,TGTGCCAGCAGCCACAGGGGCCGCGGAGGCTATGGCTACACCTTC,CASSHRGRGGYGYTF
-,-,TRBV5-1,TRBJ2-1,TGCGCCAGCAGCTTGGTAGGTGGGAGCGGCTACAATGAGCAGTTCTTC,CASSLVGGSGYNEQFF